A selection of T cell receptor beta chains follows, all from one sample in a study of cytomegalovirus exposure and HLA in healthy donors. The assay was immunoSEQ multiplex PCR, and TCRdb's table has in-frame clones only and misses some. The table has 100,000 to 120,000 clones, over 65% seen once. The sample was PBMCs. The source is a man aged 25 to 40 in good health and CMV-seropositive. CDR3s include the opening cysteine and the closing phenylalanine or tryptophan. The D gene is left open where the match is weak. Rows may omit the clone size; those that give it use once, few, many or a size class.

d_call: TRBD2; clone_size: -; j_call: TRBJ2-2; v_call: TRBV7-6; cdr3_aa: CASSPRLAENTGELFF; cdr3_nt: TGTGCCAGCAGCCCCCGACTAGCGGAAAACACCGGGGAGCTGTTTTTT
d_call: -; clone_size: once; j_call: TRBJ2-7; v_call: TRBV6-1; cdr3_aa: CASSEGAGREQYF; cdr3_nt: TGTGCCAGCAGTGAAGGGGCAGGGAGGGAGCAGTACTTC
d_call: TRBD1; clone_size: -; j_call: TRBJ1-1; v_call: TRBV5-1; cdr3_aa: CASSVGTGQKPEAFF; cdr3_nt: TGCGCCAGCAGCGTCGGGACAGGGCAGAAACCTGAAGCTTTCTTT
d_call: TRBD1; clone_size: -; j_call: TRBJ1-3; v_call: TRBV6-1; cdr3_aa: CASSVTGTDSFGNTIYF; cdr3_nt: TGTGCCAGCAGTGTAACCGGGACAGATAGTTTTGGAAACACCATATATTTT
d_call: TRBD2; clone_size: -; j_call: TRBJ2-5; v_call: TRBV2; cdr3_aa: CASIQTSGVQETQYF; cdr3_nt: TGTGCCAGCATTCAGACTAGCGGGGTCCAAGAGACCCAGTACTTC
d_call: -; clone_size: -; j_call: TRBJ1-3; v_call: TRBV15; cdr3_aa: CATSRARPSGNTIYF; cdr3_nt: TGTGCCACCAGCAGAGCGCGTCCCTCTGGAAACACCATATATTTT
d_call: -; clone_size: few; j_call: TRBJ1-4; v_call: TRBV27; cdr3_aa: CASSGTGHLEKLFF; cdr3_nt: TGTGCCAGCAGTGGGACGGGACACCTAGAAAAACTGTTTTTT
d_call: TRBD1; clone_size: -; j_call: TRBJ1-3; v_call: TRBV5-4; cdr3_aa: CASSNGQGPGNTIYF; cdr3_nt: TGTGCCAGCAGCAATGGACAGGGGCCTGGAAACACCATATATTTT
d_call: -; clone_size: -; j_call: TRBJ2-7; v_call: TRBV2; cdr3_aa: CASSAGQLYEQYF; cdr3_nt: TGTGCCAGCAGTGCAGGACAGTTATACGAGCAGTACTTC
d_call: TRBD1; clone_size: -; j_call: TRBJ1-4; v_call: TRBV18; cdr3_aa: CASSSGTGGYNEKLFF; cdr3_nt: TGTGCCAGCTCGTCCGGGACAGGGGGTTATAATGAAAAACTGTTTTTT
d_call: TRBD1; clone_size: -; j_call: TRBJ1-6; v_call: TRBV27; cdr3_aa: CASSPGGGSPLHF; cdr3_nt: TGTGCCAGCAGTCCAGGGGGTGGATCACCCCTCCACTTT
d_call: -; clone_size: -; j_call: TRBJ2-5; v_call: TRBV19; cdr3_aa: CASSMADSEETQYF; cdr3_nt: TGTGCCAGTAGTATGGCGGATAGCGAAGAGACCCAGTACTTC
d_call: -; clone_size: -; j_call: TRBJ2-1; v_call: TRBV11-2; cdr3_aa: CASSLGAGKNYNEQFF; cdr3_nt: TGTGCCAGCAGCTTAGGTGCGGGGAAGAATTACAATGAGCAGTTCTTC
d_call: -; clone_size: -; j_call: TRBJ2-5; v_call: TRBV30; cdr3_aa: CAWSPRLPRAETQYF; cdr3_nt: TGTGCCTGGAGTCCCCGACTACCGAGGGCAGAGACCCAGTACTTC
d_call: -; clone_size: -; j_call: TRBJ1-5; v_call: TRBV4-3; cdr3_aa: CASSQDTQINQPQHF; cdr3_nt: TGCGCCAGCAGCCAAGATACCCAGATTAATCAGCCCCAGCATTTT
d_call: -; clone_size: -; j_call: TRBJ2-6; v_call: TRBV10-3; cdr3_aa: CAISESSSGANVLTF; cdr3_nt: TGTGCCATCAGTGAGTCGAGCTCTGGGGCCAACGTCCTGACTTTC
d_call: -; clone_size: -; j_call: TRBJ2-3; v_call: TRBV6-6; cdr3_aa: CATTGDTQYF; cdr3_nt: TGTGCCACCACGGGGGATACGCAGTATTTT
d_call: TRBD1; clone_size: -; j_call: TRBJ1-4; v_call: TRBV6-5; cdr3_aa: CASSLDRASRKLFF; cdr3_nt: TGTGCCAGCAGTTTAGACAGGGCCTCTCGAAAACTGTTTTTT
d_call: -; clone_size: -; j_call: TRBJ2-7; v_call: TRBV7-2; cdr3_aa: CASSLEGTSYYEQYF; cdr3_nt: TGTGCCAGCAGCTTAGAGGGGACAAGCTACTACGAGCAGTACTTC
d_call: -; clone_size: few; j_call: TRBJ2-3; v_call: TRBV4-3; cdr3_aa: CASSQGGGGPDTQYF; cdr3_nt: TGCGCCAGCAGCCAAGGGGGCGGGGGCCCAGATACGCAGTATTTT
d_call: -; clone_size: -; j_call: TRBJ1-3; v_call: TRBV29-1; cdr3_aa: CSYSRGDGNTIYF; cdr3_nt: TGCAGCTACAGCAGGGGAGATGGAAACACCATATATTTT
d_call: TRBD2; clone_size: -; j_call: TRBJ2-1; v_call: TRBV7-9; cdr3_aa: CASLLAGGWGHEQFF; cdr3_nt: TGTGCCAGCTTGCTAGCGGGGGGCTGGGGCCATGAGCAGTTCTTC
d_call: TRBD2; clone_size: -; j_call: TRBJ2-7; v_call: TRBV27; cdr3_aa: CASSLAGGHYEQYF; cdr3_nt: TGTGCCAGCAGTTTAGCGGGGGGGCACTACGAGCAGTACTTC
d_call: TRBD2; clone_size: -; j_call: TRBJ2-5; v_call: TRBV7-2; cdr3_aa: CASSFSGARETQYF; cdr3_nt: TGTGCCAGCAGCTTCAGCGGGGCCAGGGAGACCCAGTACTTC
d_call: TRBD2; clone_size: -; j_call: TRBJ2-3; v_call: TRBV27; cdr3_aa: CASGGGGSDTQYF; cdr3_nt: TGTGCCAGCGGCGGGGGGGGTTCAGATACGCAGTATTTT
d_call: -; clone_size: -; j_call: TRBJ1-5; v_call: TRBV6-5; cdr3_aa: CASSAGGNQPQHF; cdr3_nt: TGTGCCAGCAGCGCAGGGGGCAATCAGCCCCAGCATTTT
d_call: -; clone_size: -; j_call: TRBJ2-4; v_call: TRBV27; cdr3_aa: CATGSAGAIDIQYF; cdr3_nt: TGTGCCACCGGCTCTGCGGGGGCAATAGACATTCAGTACTTC
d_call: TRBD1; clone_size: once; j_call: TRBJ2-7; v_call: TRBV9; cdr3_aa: CASSVEGTGYEQYF; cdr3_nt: TGTGCCAGCAGCGTAGAGGGGACAGGCTACGAGCAGTACTTC
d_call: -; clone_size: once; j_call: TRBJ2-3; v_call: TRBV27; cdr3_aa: CASETVAGTQYF; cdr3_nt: TGTGCCAGCGAAACGGTTGCAGGTACGCAGTATTTT
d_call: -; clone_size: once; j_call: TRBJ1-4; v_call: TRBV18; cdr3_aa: CASSPQESNEKLFF; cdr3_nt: TGTGCCAGCTCACCACAGGAGAGTAATGAAAAACTGTTTTTT
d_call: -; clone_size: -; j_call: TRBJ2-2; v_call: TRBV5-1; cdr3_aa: CASSLVPDTGELFF; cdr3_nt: TGCGCCAGCAGCTTGGTACCGGACACCGGGGAGCTGTTTTTT
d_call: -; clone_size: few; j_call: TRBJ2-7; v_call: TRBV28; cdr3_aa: CASSFLRIYEQYF; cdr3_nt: TGTGCCAGCAGTTTCCTCAGAATCTACGAGCAGTACTTC
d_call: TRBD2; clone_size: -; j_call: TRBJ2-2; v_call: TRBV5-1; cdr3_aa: CATRRTSSPGELFF; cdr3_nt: TGCGCCACCCGCCGGACTAGCAGTCCCGGGGAGCTGTTTTTT
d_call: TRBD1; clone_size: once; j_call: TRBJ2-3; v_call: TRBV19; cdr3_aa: CASSMGVRGHPSTDTQYF; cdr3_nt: TGTGCCAGTAGTATGGGGGTCAGGGGGCACCCTAGCACAGATACGCAGTATTTT
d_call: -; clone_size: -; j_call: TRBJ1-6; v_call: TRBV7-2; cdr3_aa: CASSLTSSYNSPLHF; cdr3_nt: TGTGCCAGCAGCCTCACGAGCTCCTATAATTCACCCCTCCACTTT
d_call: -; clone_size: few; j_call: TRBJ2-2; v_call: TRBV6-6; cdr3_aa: CASSAGAIGELFF; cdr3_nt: TGTGCCAGCAGTGCAGGGGCAATCGGGGAGCTGTTTTTT
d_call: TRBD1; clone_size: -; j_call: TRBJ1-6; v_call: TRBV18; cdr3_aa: CASSRGQVNSPLHF; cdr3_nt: TGTGCCAGCTCCCGGGGACAGGTTAATTCACCCCTCCACTTT
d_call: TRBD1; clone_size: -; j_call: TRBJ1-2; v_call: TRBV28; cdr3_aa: CASDRGRTNGYTF; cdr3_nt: TGTGCCAGCGACAGGGGGCGAACCAATGGCTACACCTTC
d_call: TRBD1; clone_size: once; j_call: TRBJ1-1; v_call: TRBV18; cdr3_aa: CASSPPDRRNTEAFF; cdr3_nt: TGTGCCAGCTCACCCCCGGACAGGAGGAACACTGAAGCTTTCTTT
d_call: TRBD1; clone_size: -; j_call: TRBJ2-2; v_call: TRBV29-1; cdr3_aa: CSVEVQGANTGELFF; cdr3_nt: TGCAGCGTTGAGGTTCAGGGGGCCAACACCGGGGAGCTGTTTTTT